What follows describes a single T cell receptor (beta chain). The entry originates in a study of control samples from healthy donors and cancer patients. Germline CDR1 is SGHVS and CDR2 is FNYEAQ. CDR3 size: 13 residues. With 7 bases removed from V and 8 bases from J, the gap between germline ends came to 14 bases. Profiling relied on immunoSEQ multiplex PCR, and the TCRdb table lists in-frame clones only, not all of them. This table has 150,000 or so clones, more than 85% appearing once. Sequencing was performed on blood. This chain joins TRBV7-6 and TRBJ1-4, with a tentative D call TRBD1 (5 bases). The TCR was taken from a man between 18 and 35 years old in good health. The CDR3 bases are TGTGCCAGCACCGAGACTTGGGGGGAAAAACTGTTTTTT. Its protein is CASTETWGEKLFF.